One T cell receptor beta chain is described in this entry. Its matching antigen is unknown. This specimen belongs to a study of blood T cells in healthy people across ages. Per-sample PBMC isolation yielded at least 7 million cells. Study-wide results and caveats: Relative to aged donors, long-lived donors carried more naive CD4+ cells and displayed higher diversity.

From germline, CDR1 is SGHRS and CDR2 YFSETQ. Trimming took 4 bases from V and 4 from J, leaving 16 bases between them. This CDR3 spans 15 amino acids. Next came a second PCR, run for about 7 to 12 cycles, which used a sample-barcoded 5' primer along with a J-beta primer mix. In TCRdb, the 5' RACE reads were re-called with MiXCR into one record per CDR3 protein. The data show 500,000 to 600,000 distinct CDR3 sequences, with 25% to 30% seen just once and 18% held by the top ten. This clonotype was obtained from a woman between 65 and 79 years old in good health. The V and J genes are TRBV5-1 and TRBJ2-3; weak D call: TRBD2 (5 bases). Sequencing was carried out using blood. CDR3 protein: CASSPYRGGPDTQYF. The CDR3 nucleotides are TGCGCCAGCAGCCCATACCGGGGTGGTCCAGATACGCAGTATTTT.